Below are 20 T cell receptor beta chains sequenced from a single sample in a study of blood T cell repertoires in COVID-19. TCRdb's copy holds only in-frame clones and misses some; the assay was immunoSEQ multiplex PCR. This sample yields approximately 150,000 clones, of which 85% to 90% are seen a single time; less than 45% belongs to the top ten. The material sequenced was peripheral blood. The receptor source for this set is a man in his fifties or sixties who had recovered from COVID-19.

This clone was found once. The chain has TRBV5-6 and TRBJ2-2, with TRBD1 identical over 9 bases. Trimming cost V 4 bases and J 8 bases; bases outside gene matches: 9. The CDR3 is 15 amino acids. Germline CDR1 SGHDT, CDR2 YYEEEE. CDR3 in amino acids: CASSPDRGVSGELFF. CDR3 nucleotide sequence: TGTGCCAGCAGCCCGGACAGGGGAGTATCAGGGGAGCTGTTTTTT.

V usage is TRBV7-8 and J usage is TRBJ2-5; TRBD1 agrees at 7 bases. The J segment lost 5 bases and the V segment lost 1 base, leaving 7 bases of the junction unmatched. This CDR3 spans 15 amino acids. From germline, CDR1 is SGHVS and CDR2 FQNEAQ. In nucleotides, the CDR3 is TGTGCCAGCAGCTTAGGAAGGGGGCGCCGGGAGACCCAGTACTTC. As protein: CASSLGRGRRETQYF.

CDR3 sequence: CASSPLLAGGYNEQFF. The CDR3 coding sequence is TGTGCCAGCTCACCACTGCTAGCGGGGGGGTACAATGAGCAGTTCTTC. The V call is TRBV18, the J call TRBJ2-1; TRBD2 matches 12 bases. Germline V gene data show CDR1 as KGHSH and CDR2 as LQKENI. The junction had 2 bases not matched to a gene; V was cut back by 1 base and J by 4 bases. This CDR3 has 16 residues.

The V and J genes are TRBV18 and TRBJ2-3; tentatively, D is TRBD1 (5 bases). This CDR3 comprises 15 residues. Trimming removed 5 bases at V and 4 bases at J, with 16 bases between. Germline values: CDR1 KGHSH, CDR2 LQKENI. In DNA form, the CDR3 reads TGTGCCAGCTCAGCTAACCCAGGGATCGCAGATACGCAGTATTTT. Translation: CASSANPGIADTQYF.

V and J are TRBV4-1 and TRBJ1-2; D unresolved. This CDR3 comprises 15 residues. Germline values: CDR1 MGHRA, CDR2 YSYEKL. Trimming pared 4 bases from V and 0 bases from J, leaving 12 bases between. The CDR3 loop is CASSLTTGANYGYTF. The CDR3 DNA is TGCGCCAGCAGCCTAACGACGGGAGCTAACTATGGCTACACCTTC.

The chain recombines TRBV4-1 with TRBJ2-1; 9 nucleotides match TRBD1. CDR1 is MGHRA and CDR2 is YSYEKL in the germline V gene. The CDR3 spans 15 residues. The V and J ends lost 0 bases and 9 bases, in that order; junction bases with no gene match: 6. This chain's CDR3 is CASSQEGTGSLEQFF. Written as DNA, the CDR3 is TGCGCCAGCAGCCAAGAAGGGACAGGGAGTCTTGAGCAGTTCTTC.

V gene TRBV12-5 combines with J gene TRBJ2-2; tentatively, D is TRBD1 (6 bases). CDR3 length: 16 amino acids. Germline values: CDR1 LGHNT, CDR2 FRNRAP. The V end lost 0 bases, the J end lost 6 bases, and 14 bases lay between the germline ends. CDR3: CASGLVQGLGAGELFF. The CDR3 DNA reads as TGTGCTAGTGGTTTGGTACAGGGTTTGGGGGCCGGGGAGCTGTTTTTT.

The rearrangement links TRBV18 to TRBJ1-3; TRBD1 matches at 10 bases. The CDR3 consists of 16 residues. The V segment lost 3 bases and the J segment 0 bases; nucleotides outside the gene matches: 2. CDR1 and CDR2 from the germline V gene are KGHSH and LQKENI. CDR3 residues: CASSPTGGRSGNTIYF. CDR3 sequence (DNA): TGTGCCAGCTCACCGACAGGGGGCCGCTCTGGAAACACCATATATTTT.

The chain combines TRBV27 with TRBJ1-1, with TRBD1 matching 7 bases. The CDR3 consists of 15 residues. CDR1 is MNHEY, CDR2 SMNVEV, per germline (reference sequence). The V segment lost 4 bases and the J segment 1 base; nucleotides outside the gene matches: 6. CDR3 region: CASSSDRFPNTEAFF. The DNA for the CDR3 is TGTGCCAGCAGTTCGGACAGGTTCCCGAACACTGAAGCTTTCTTT.

The rearrangement joins TRBV7-3 to TRBJ2-5, with 14 bases lining up with TRBD2. V shed 5 bases, J shed 4 bases, and the junction held 6 bases outside the gene matches. This CDR3 comprises 16 residues. The germline V gene encodes CDR1 SGHTA and CDR2 FQGTGA. CDR3 coding DNA: TGTGCCAGCAGCCTGGGACTAGCGGGGGTCGGAGAGACCCAGTACTTC. This encodes CASSLGLAGVGETQYF.

This chain links TRBV7-7 with TRBJ2-5; 9 bases fit TRBD1. J lost 5 bases, V lost 4 bases, and 8 bases had no gene match. The CDR3 length is 15 residues. Germline values: CDR1 SSHAT, CDR2 FNYEAQ (reference sequence). The CDR3 nucleotides read TGTGCCAGCAGCTCGGGGACAGGGCTTTTCGAGACCCAGTACTTC. Translation gives CASSSGTGLFETQYF.

The sample holds one count of this clone. V usage is TRBV15 and J usage is TRBJ2-3; possible D gene TRBD2, 5 bases. There are 16 residues in the CDR3. The germline V and J ends were trimmed by 2 bases and 0 bases, with 12 bases remaining between them. Germline assignment: CDR1 LNHNV and CDR2 YYDKDF (reference sequence). The CDR3 DNA follows: TGTGCCACCAGCAGAATGGGAGCGGTAAGCACAGATACGCAGTATTTT. This translates into CATSRMGAVSTDTQYF.

Concerning this clone: The sample carries other DNA sequences with the same CDR3. V gene TRBV21-1 combines with J gene TRBJ2-2; the tabulated D call, TRBD1, remains unverified against the DNA. TRBV21-1 is classified as a pseudogene. The CDR3 is made up of 15 amino acids. CDR3 coding DNA: TGCGCCAGCCGTCCGGGACATCAGGACACCGGGGAGCTGTTTTTT. Translated: CASRPGHQDTGELFF.

The chain has TRBV27 and TRBJ2-7, with D perhaps TRBD2 (5 bases). V lost 3 bases and J 6 bases, leaving 12 bases between the germline ends. Per the germline V gene, CDR1 is MNHEY and CDR2 is SMNVEV (reference sequence). The CDR3 is made up of 13 amino acids. The CDR3 DNA reads as TGTGCCAGCAGTTTGTTTTTGGACTCCGAGCAGTACTTC. Its protein is CASSLFLDSEQYF.

This clone was picked up one time. The rearrangement joins TRBV18 to TRBJ1-2; D gene ambiguous. Germline V gives CDR1 KGHSH, CDR2 LQKENI. With 1 base removed from V and 2 bases from J, the gap between germline ends came to 14 bases. The CDR3 extends over 16 amino acids. CDR3 in amino acids: CASSPQYGLSNYGYTF. The CDR3 nucleotides are TGTGCCAGCTCACCACAATACGGACTGTCAAACTATGGCTACACCTTC.

The chain uses TRBV6-6 and TRBJ2-3; 10 nucleotides align to TRBD2. This CDR3 region has 16 residues. Germline CDR1 MNHNY, CDR2 SVGAGI (reference sequence). V was pared by 6 bases and J by 0 bases, with 6 bases of the junction left unmatched. In DNA, the CDR3 is TGTGCCAGCAGAATAGCGGGGGGTAAAAGCACAGATACGCAGTATTTT. This encodes CASRIAGGKSTDTQYF.

The chain has TRBV7-6 and TRBJ2-5; 9 bases agree with TRBD1. Germline CDR1 reads SGHVS; CDR2 reads FNYEAQ. The V and J ends lost 1 base and 2 bases, in that order; junction bases with no gene match: 5. The CDR3 spans 16 residues. The CDR3 loop is CASSLGDRERQETQYF. Written as DNA, the CDR3 is TGTGCCAGCAGCTTAGGGGACAGGGAGAGGCAAGAGACCCAGTACTTC.

This chain joins TRBV5-6 and TRBJ2-7, with a possible D match to TRBD2 (6 bases). The CDR3 extends over 15 amino acids. In germline, CDR1 is SGHDT, CDR2 YYEEEE. V lost 0 bases and J 6 bases, leaving 16 bases between the germline ends. CDR3 region: CASSLAGGTLSEQYF. CDR3 nucleotides: TGTGCCAGCAGCTTGGCCGGGGGTACCCTATCCGAGCAGTACTTC. Together with reference TRBV5-6 and TRBJ2-7, the CDR3 gives the full variable domain: DAGVTQSPTHLIKTRGQQVTLRCSPKSGHDTVSWYQQALGQGPQFIFQYYEEEERQRGNFPDRFSGHQFPNYSSELNVNALLLGDSALYLCASSLAGGTLSEQYFGPGTRLTVT.

J is TRBJ2-2 and V is TRBV7-7, with TRBD2 identical over 7 bases. Per the germline V gene, CDR1 is SSHAT and CDR2 is FNYEAQ (reference sequence). The CDR3 contains 17 residues. J gave up 4 bases and V 0 bases, and 8 bases lay outside the gene matches. CDR3 region: CASSLAAAGRGTGELFF. CDR3 nucleotides: TGTGCCAGCAGCTTAGCAGCGGCAGGGAGGGGCACCGGGGAGCTGTTTTTT.

V usage is TRBV4-3 and J usage is TRBJ1-2; weak D call: TRBD1 (5 bases). The CDR3 length is 16 residues. V lost 4 bases and J lost 5, with 20 bases in between. Germline loops: CDR1 LGHNA, CDR2 YSLEER. The CDR3 DNA reads TGCGCCAGCAGCCCGATTCCTACCGGGGGAAATTATGGCTACACCTTC. The encoded protein is CASSPIPTGGNYGYTF.